A single TCR beta chain is shown here with its context. Its antigen is not known. The record originates from a study of cytomegalovirus exposure and HLA in healthy donors. Study overall: Out of 350 to 400 genotyped donors, roughly 80% belonged to the Caucasian-associated ancestry cluster.

PCR employed 60 Vbeta and 13 Jbeta primers. The repertoire was sequenced with immunoSEQ multiplex PCR; TCRdb's copy has only in-frame clones and lacks some. The data contain 150,000 or so clones, under 90% of them singletons. Overall study findings and caveats: Earlier results showed most TCR beta V segments being productive about 87% or about 30% of the time.

V was clipped by 6 bases and J by 7 bases, with 12 bases between them. The CDR3 runs to 13 residues. CDR1 is ENHRY and CDR2 is SYGVKD in the germline V gene. V and J are TRBV10-3 and TRBJ1-4, with a possible D match to TRBD1 (5 bases). The source material was PBMCs. This sequence was found in a male donor in good health and CMV-seronegative. The chain's CDR3 is CAIRAREAEKLFF. The CDR3 nucleotides are TGTGCCATCAGGGCCAGGGAGGCTGAAAAACTGTTTTTT.